The 7 T cell receptor beta chains in this list originate from one sample, sequenced in a study of blood T cell repertoires in COVID-19. The protocol was immunoSEQ multiplex PCR, while the TCRdb copy is restricted to in-frame clones and leaves out a portion. This table has about 280,000 clones, 90% appearing once. The sample was PBMCs or T cells enriched from blood (not recorded which). The source of these receptors is a woman younger than 30 with acute COVID-19.

This chain joins TRBV11-2 and TRBJ1-1; 12 bases are a match to TRBD1. This CDR3 comprises 17 residues. From germline, CDR1 is SGHAT and CDR2 FQNNGV. V was clipped by 2 bases and J by 0 bases; unmatched bases: 4. The CDR3 region has the DNA TGTGCCAGCAGCTTAAAGGGACAGGGGGCGGTGAACACTGAAGCTTTCTTT. It is translated as CASSLKGQGAVNTEAFF.

This clone came up once. V gene TRBV28 combines with J gene TRBJ1-1; 8 nucleotides agree with TRBD1. CDR1 and CDR2 from the germline V gene are MDHEN and SYDVKM. The J segment lost 4 bases and the V segment lost 4 bases, leaving 5 bases of the junction unmatched. The CDR3 extends over 14 amino acids. CDR3 in amino acids: CASSSTGESTEAFF. The CDR3 nucleotides are TGTGCCAGCAGTTCGACAGGGGAGAGCACTGAAGCTTTCTTT. The full variable domain, with the rest looked up from reference TRBV28 and TRBJ1-1, is DVKVTQSSRYLVKRTGEKVFLECVQDMDHENMFWYRQDPGLGLRLIYFSYDVKMKEKGDIPEGYSVSREKKERFSLILESASTNQTSMYLCASSSTGESTEAFFGQGTRLTVV.

For the CDR3, the DNA is TGCGCCAGCAGCCAAGAGCGAGGGGGGACTAGCATCAATGAGCAGTTCTTC. This codes for CASSQERGGTSINEQFF. The rearrangement joins TRBV4-1 to TRBJ2-1; 9 nucleotides match TRBD2. This CDR3 region has 17 residues. Germline assignment: CDR1 MGHRA and CDR2 YSYEKL. J lost 6 bases, V lost 0 bases, and 9 bases had no gene match.

The rearrangement joins TRBV12-3 or TRBV12-4 to TRBJ2-7; 7 bases map to TRBD1. V was pared by 5 bases and J by 1 base, with 2 bases of the junction left unmatched. The CDR3 contains 13 residues. CDR3 in amino acids: CASSPGQSYEQYF. The CDR3 DNA sequence: TGTGCCAGCAGTCCGGGACAGTCCTACGAGCAGTACTTC.

V usage is TRBV12-3 or TRBV12-4 and J usage is TRBJ2-7; weak D call: TRBD1 (5 bases). This CDR3 contains 13 residues. V gave up 5 bases and J gave up 2 bases, with 10 bases separating them. CDR3 residues: CASSPDNPYEQYF. The CDR3 coding sequence is TGTGCCAGCAGTCCGGACAACCCCTACGAGCAGTACTTC.

The chain recombines TRBV7-2 with TRBJ1-1, with D possibly matching TRBD1 (5 bases). This CDR3 spans 13 amino acids. The V end was cut by 8 bases, the J end by 0 bases, with 10 bases between. Germline V gene data show CDR1 as SGHTA and CDR2 as FQGNSA. For the CDR3, the DNA is TGTGCCAGCTGCCAGGGTCTGAACACTGAAGCTTTCTTT. Its protein product is CASCQGLNTEAFF.

With regard to this clone: Other DNA sequences within the sample encode an identical CDR3. This chain uses TRBV30 with TRBJ2-7, with 7 bases fitting TRBD2. CDR3 length equals 14 residues. Germline trimming cut 1 base from V and 5 bases from J; bases unmatched to any gene: 8. Looked up from germline, CDR1 is GTSNPN and CDR2 is SVGIG (reference sequence). CDR3 nucleotide sequence: TGTGCCTGGAGTGGGGGGGGAGGGCGAAACGAGCAGTACTTC. This encodes CAWSGGGGRNEQYF.